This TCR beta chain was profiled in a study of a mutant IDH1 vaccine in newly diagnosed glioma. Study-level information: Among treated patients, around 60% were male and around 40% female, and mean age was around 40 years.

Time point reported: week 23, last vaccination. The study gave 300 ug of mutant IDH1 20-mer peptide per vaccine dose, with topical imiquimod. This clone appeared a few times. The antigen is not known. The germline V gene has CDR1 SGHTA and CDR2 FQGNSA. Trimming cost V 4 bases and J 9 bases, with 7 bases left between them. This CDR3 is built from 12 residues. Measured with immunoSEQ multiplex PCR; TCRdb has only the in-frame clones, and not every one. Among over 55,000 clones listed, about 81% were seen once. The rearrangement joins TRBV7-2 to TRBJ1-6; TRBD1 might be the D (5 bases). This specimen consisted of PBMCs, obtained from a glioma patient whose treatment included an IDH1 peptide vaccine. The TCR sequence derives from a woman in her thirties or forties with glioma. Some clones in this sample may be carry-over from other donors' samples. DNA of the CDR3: TGTGCCAGCAGCTCAGGGCTTTCACCCCTCCACTTT. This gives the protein CASSSGLSPLHF.